Following are 18 T cell receptor beta chains from one sample sequenced in a study of shared clonotypes between healthy human individuals. Profiling relied on immunoSEQ multiplex PCR, and the TCRdb table lists in-frame clones only, not all of them. Here the sample spans about 670,000 clones, roughly 70% being singletons. Specimen: memory CD4+ T cells sorted from blood. Sample subset: CD45RA-negative fraction. Every receptor here comes from a woman aged 30 to 39 in good health.

This chain connects TRBV10-3 to TRBJ2-7; TRBD2 aligns across 11 bases. Germline-derived CDR1 and CDR2 are ENHRY and SYGVKD. Losses at the gene ends were 0 bases for V and 3 bases for J; bases not matched to a gene: 4. CDR3 size: 16 residues. The CDR3 DNA reads TGTGCCATCAGTGAGTCGGGGACTAGCGGAATCTACGAGCAGTACTTC. This sequence encodes CAISESGTSGIYEQYF.

The J gene is TRBJ1-1, the V gene TRBV18; weak D call: TRBD1 (5 bases). The CDR3 is made up of 14 amino acids. Germline V gene sequence: CDR1 KGHSH, CDR2 LQKENI. Trimming shortened V by 2 bases and J by 0 bases, and 7 bases separated the two germline ends. This CDR3 is CASSPGAVNTEAFF. For the CDR3, the DNA is TGTGCCAGCTCACCAGGGGCAGTGAACACTGAAGCTTTCTTT.

The CDR3 bases are TGTGCCAGCAGTTCCCCGGGGGGTGATAAGGATGAGCAGTTCTTC. It translates to CASSSPGGDKDEQFF. The chain combines TRBV28 with TRBJ2-1, with TRBD2 matching over 7 bases. The CDR3 has 15 amino acids. Germline trimming cut 4 bases from V and 8 bases from J; bases unmatched to any gene: 11. Germline V lookup: CDR1 MDHEN, CDR2 SYDVKM.

The V gene is TRBV28, the J gene TRBJ1-2; 9 nucleotides align to TRBD1. V dropped 5 bases and J dropped 4; count of bases not matched to a gene: 8. The CDR3 extends over 15 amino acids. Germline V gene lookup returns CDR1 MDHEN and CDR2 SYDVKM. This CDR3 is CASSIGTGPIYGYTF. DNA of the CDR3: TGTGCCAGCAGTATCGGGACAGGGCCTATCTATGGCTACACCTTC.

The CDR3: CASSGGLAGLNQETQYF. The CDR3 DNA reads as TGTGCCAGCAGTGGAGGACTAGCGGGACTCAACCAAGAGACCCAGTACTTC. The V call is TRBV2, the J call TRBJ2-5; 12 bases map to TRBD2. The CDR3 is made up of 17 amino acids. V lost 4 bases to trimming and J lost 0 bases; unmatched junction nucleotides: 6. Germline V gives CDR1 SNHLY, CDR2 FYNNEI.

This clone was found once. The rearrangement joins TRBV12-5 to TRBJ2-5; possible D gene TRBD2, 5 bases. Trimming stripped 7 bases from V and 4 bases from J, with 13 bases between. CDR3 length: 13 amino acids. Per germline, CDR1 LGHNT and CDR2 FRNRAP. The CDR3 here is CASAPGWGETQYF. DNA of the CDR3: TGTGCTAGTGCCCCGGGGTGGGGAGAGACCCAGTACTTC.

The genes are TRBV9 and TRBJ1-5; 11 bases align to TRBD1. V lost 2 bases and J lost 7; bases outside the gene matches: 5. Germline CDR1 reads SGDLS; CDR2 reads YYNGEE. This CDR3 spans 15 amino acids. CDR3 loop: CASSVGTGGEQPQHF. CDR3 bases: TGTGCCAGCAGCGTTGGGACAGGGGGGGAACAGCCCCAGCATTTT.

This clone has a handful of counts. The CDR3 DNA is TGTGCCAGCAGCCCATACAGGGGGCACACTGAAGCTTTCTTT. It yields the protein CASSPYRGHTEAFF. The chain is built from TRBV14 and TRBJ1-1; 9 bases agree with TRBD1. The CDR3 length is 14 residues. Per the germline V gene, CDR1 is SGHDN and CDR2 is FVKESK. J gave up 3 bases and V 4 bases, and 3 bases lay outside the gene matches.

This chain uses TRBV19 with TRBJ1-5; D not resolved. This CDR3 contains 16 residues. CDR1 is LNHDA, CDR2 SQIVND, per germline (reference sequence). Trimming left V 0 bases short and J 3 bases short, with 12 bases between. The CDR3 loop reads CASSIDRNSYNQPQHF. For the CDR3, the DNA is TGTGCCAGTAGTATAGATCGGAACAGCTACAATCAGCCCCAGCATTTT.

The rearrangement uses TRBV10-3 and TRBJ1-2, with no clear D. CDR1 is ENHRY, CDR2 SYGVKD, per germline. Trimming took off 7 bases at V and 7 bases at J, with 19 bases between the two ends. The CDR3 has 14 residues. The CDR3 is CAINSRGEKPGYTF. Written as DNA, the CDR3 is TGTGCCATCAACTCCCGGGGTGAGAAGCCTGGCTACACCTTC.

This clone came up many times. The chain carries TRBV5-8 and TRBJ1-1; possible D gene TRBD1, 6 bases. The CDR3 has 16 amino acids. Germline-derived CDR1 and CDR2 are SGHTS and YDEGEE. V was pared by 4 bases and J by 4 bases, with 20 bases between. The CDR3 DNA reads as TGTGCCAGCAGCCGACGGAAGGCAGGGGCCTTCACTGAAGCTTTCTTT. It yields the protein CASSRRKAGAFTEAFF. Full variable domain (outside the CDR3, taken from reference TRBV5-8 and TRBJ1-1): EAGVTQSPTHLIKTRGQQATLRCSPISGHTSVYWYQQALGLGLQFLLWYDEGEERNRGNFPPRFSGRQFPNYSSELNVNALELEDSALYLCASSRRKAGAFTEAFFGQGTRLTVV.

This chain connects TRBV18 to TRBJ1-4; D is possibly TRBD1 (6 bases). V was trimmed by 5 bases and J by 8 bases, leaving 18 bases between them. Germline V lookup: CDR1 KGHSH, CDR2 LQKENI. The CDR3 has 15 amino acids. CDR3 sequence reads: CASSTGHPQEEKLFF. CDR3 in DNA: TGTGCCAGCTCAACGGGACACCCTCAAGAGGAAAAACTGTTTTTT.

With respect to this clone: Other DNA sequences in the sample encode the same CDR3. The chain carries TRBV5-1 and TRBJ2-7; D is ambiguous. Trimming took 0 bases from V and 0 from J, leaving 13 bases between them. Germline V gene data show CDR1 as SGHRS and CDR2 as YFSETQ. The CDR3 contains 16 residues. CDR3 nucleotide sequence: TGCGCCAGCAGCTTGGGTGGACCTTCCAGCTCCTACGAGCAGTACTTC. It translates to CASSLGGPSSSYEQYF.

This sequence joins TRBV11-2 and TRBJ2-5; D unclear. CDR1 is SGHAT, CDR2 FQNNGV, per germline. V dropped 0 bases and J dropped 2 bases, with 4 bases sitting between them. The CDR3 loop spans 13 amino acids. CDR3 amino acids: CASSLDTQETQYF. Here the CDR3 DNA reads TGTGCCAGCAGCTTAGACACACAAGAGACCCAGTACTTC.

The chain links TRBV15 to TRBJ1-5, with D unclear. The V and J ends lost 0 bases and 5 bases respectively, with 5 bases between them. This CDR3 is built from 13 residues. Germline CDR1 reads LNHNV; CDR2 reads YYDKDF (reference sequence). The CDR3, as DNA: TGTGCCACCAGCAGAGATCGAGATCAGCCCCAGCATTTT. Translation gives CATSRDRDQPQHF.

The rearrangement links TRBV7-8 to TRBJ1-1, with a possible D match to TRBD1 (6 bases). The CDR3 has 16 residues. V lost 7 bases and J 0 bases, leaving 18 bases between the germline ends. In germline, CDR1 is SGHVS, CDR2 FQNEAQ. In nucleotides, the CDR3 is TGTGCCAGCATTTTACTCGGACAGCCACTGAACACTGAAGCTTTCTTT. This encodes CASILLGQPLNTEAFF. The whole variable domain, filled in from reference TRBV7-8 and TRBJ1-1, reads GAGVSQSPRYKVAKRGQDVALRCDPISGHVSLFWYQQALGQGPEFLTYFQNEAQLDKSGLPSDRFFAERPEGSVSTLKIQRTQQEDSAVYLCASILLGQPLNTEAFFGQGTRLTVV.

The chain uses TRBV2 and TRBJ2-5, with 7 bases matching TRBD2. Germline-derived CDR1 and CDR2 are SNHLY and FYNNEI. The CDR3 is made up of 11 amino acids. J gave up 7 bases and V 8 bases, and 4 bases lay outside the gene matches. CDR3 in DNA: TGTGCCAGCTCGAGGGAGGGGACCCAGTACTTC. This gives the protein CASSREGTQYF.

The CDR3 reads CASRDTGGGGYTF. Written as DNA, the CDR3 is TGTGCCAGCAGGGACACAGGGGGCGGTGGCTACACCTTC. The chain is built from TRBV2 and TRBJ1-2, with 9 positions matching TRBD1. Per the germline V gene, CDR1 is SNHLY and CDR2 is FYNNEI. V dropped 6 bases and J dropped 7; count of bases not matched to a gene: 6. CDR3 length: 13 residues. The full variable domain, rest sourced from reference TRBV2 and TRBJ1-2, is EPEVTQTPSHQVTQMGQEVILRCVPISNHLYFYWYRQILGQKVEFLVSFYNNEISEKSEIFDDQFSVERPDGSNFTLKIRSTKLEDSAMYFCASRDTGGGGYTFGSGTRLTVV.